This TCR beta chain appears in the sequencing data of a study of control samples from healthy donors and cancer patients. Germline-derived CDR1 and CDR2 are SNHLY and FYNNEI. Trimming took off 11 bases at V and 4 bases at J, with 11 bases between the two ends. The CDR3 is 12 amino acids. The table came from immunoSEQ multiplex PCR; TCRdb's copy has only in-frame clones and leaves some out. The data show 60,000 or so clones, 95% to 96% seen once. Source material: blood. The V gene is TRBV2, the J gene TRBJ2-2, with D perhaps matching TRBD2 (6 bases). This TCR came from a woman younger than 35 in good health. The CDR3 sequence is CAAGGSTGELFF. CDR3 nucleotide sequence: TGTGCCGCTGGGGGGAGCACCGGGGAGCTGTTTTTT.